This record covers a single TCR beta chain. This specimen belongs to a study of shared clonotypes between healthy human individuals. The CDR3 totals 14 residues. Looked up from germline, CDR1 is SGHKS and CDR2 is YYEKEE (reference sequence). The ends were cut back, 3 bases at V and 3 bases at J, with 12 bases in the middle. PCR replicates performed on unsorted PBMC used 300 to 350 ng DNA, about 30,000 T cell genomes. In the authors' methods: Owing to the provision of junction-only sequences devoid of quality scores by immunoSEQ, filtering differed. Data came from immunoSEQ multiplex PCR; TCRdb stores just in-frame clones and leaves some out. The D gene and trimming were derived from the DNA, and the V and J assignments and clone size from that table. The data show about 520,000 clones, over 70% seen once.

This chain joins TRBV5-5 and TRBJ1-2, with a weak D call TRBD1 (6 bases). The origin of this receptor is a woman aged 40 to 50 in good health. Some clones in this sample may be carry-over from other donors' samples. What was sequenced was PBMCs. The CDR3 sequence is CASSSQQGHYGYTF. For the CDR3, the DNA is TGTGCCAGCAGCTCTCAACAGGGCCACTATGGCTACACCTTC.